The 32 T cell receptor beta chains presented below share a single source sample, sequenced in a study of graft-versus-host responses after intestinal transplantation. Only in-frame clones appear in the TCRdb table, and some are missing; sequencing was by immunoSEQ multiplex PCR. The data hold tens of thousands of clones, with 80% to 95% observed a single time. The sequenced sample was bone marrow, obtained 700 to 750 days after intestinal transplantation. The receptor set was obtained from a human patient who received an intestinal transplant, so some T cells may come from the graft donor.

This sequence joins TRBV27 and TRBJ2-3; TRBD1 aligns across 8 bases. The CDR3 loop spans 13 amino acids. Germline V gene data show CDR1 as MNHEY and CDR2 as SMNVEV (reference sequence). Losses at the gene ends were 9 bases for V and 7 bases for J; bases not matched to a gene: 9. The CDR3 DNA follows: TGTGCCAGTTCGTGGACAGGGTTGAATACGCAGTATTTT. Translated: CASSWTGLNTQYF.

This sequence joins TRBV6-5 and TRBJ2-5; D uncertain. The J call may be incorrect, as the DNA end agrees better with TRBJ2-7. Germline V gene data show CDR1 as MNHEY and CDR2 as SVGAGI. The CDR3 loop spans 10 amino acids. The CDR3 DNA reads as TGTGCCAGCAGCTCAGGCGAGCAGTACTTC. Translating gives CASSSGEQYF.

The chain has TRBV27 and TRBJ1-1, with TRBD1 matching over 8 bases. Losses at the gene ends were 3 bases for V and 3 bases for J; bases not matched to a gene: 3. CDR3 size: 14 residues. CDR1 MNHEY and CDR2 SMNVEV come from the germline V gene (reference sequence). The CDR3 here is CASSFRGRDTEAFF. CDR3 bases: TGTGCCAGCAGTTTCAGGGGGCGCGACACTGAAGCTTTCTTT.

The chain has TRBV11-2 and TRBJ2-7; D is undetermined. Germline loops: CDR1 SGHAT, CDR2 FQNNGV. V lost 2 bases and J lost 3, with 11 bases in between. CDR3 size: 14 residues. CDR3 loop: CASSLFESDYEQYF. CDR3 sequence (DNA): TGTGCCAGCAGCTTATTCGAGAGCGACTACGAGCAGTACTTC.

This rearrangement joins TRBV29-1 to TRBJ1-2; D remains unclear. Germline V gives CDR1 SQVTM, CDR2 ANQGSEA. The CDR3 is made up of 13 amino acids. With 4 bases removed from V and 1 base from J, the gap between germline ends came to 10 bases. The CDR3 coding sequence is TGCAGCGTTGGTCGACCGAATAACTATGGCTACACCTTC. Its translation is CSVGRPNNYGYTF.

This clone has more than one count but fewer than ten. The V and J genes are TRBV30 and TRBJ1-1; D might be TRBD1 (6 bases). The length of the CDR3 is 14 residues. From germline, CDR1 is GTSNPN and CDR2 SVGIG (reference sequence). V shed 2 bases and J shed 0 bases, with 10 bases lying between them. The chain's CDR3 is CAWSKDRLNTEAFF. The CDR3 DNA follows: TGTGCCTGGAGTAAGGACAGACTGAACACTGAAGCTTTCTTT.

The CDR3 region has the DNA TGTGCCAGCTCACCTGACGGAAGGATCTATAATTCACCCCTCCACTTT. This encodes CASSPDGRIYNSPLHF. The chain joins TRBV18 to TRBJ1-6; no clear D gene. The CDR3 runs to 16 residues. CDR1 is KGHSH, CDR2 LQKENI, per germline. Trimming left V 3 bases short and J 3 bases short, with 12 bases between. The whole variable domain, remainder taken from reference TRBV18 and TRBJ1-6, is NAGVMQNPRHLVRRRGQEARLRCSPMKGHSHVYWYRQLPEEGLKFMVYLQKENIIDESGMPKERFSAEFPKEGPSILRIQQVVRGDSAAYFCASSPDGRIYNSPLHFGNGTRLTVT.

The chain combines TRBV28 with TRBJ2-7; 10 bases are a match to TRBD2. The germline gives CDR1 MDHEN, CDR2 SYDVKM. After removal of 2 bases from V and 3 bases from J, the junction contained 4 bases not matched to a gene. The CDR3 spans 15 residues. This CDR3 is CASSLASSGSYEQYF. The CDR3 DNA sequence: TGTGCCAGCAGTTTAGCGTCTAGCGGGAGCTACGAGCAGTACTTC. The full variable domain, its missing parts supplied by reference TRBV28 and TRBJ2-7, is DVKVTQSSRYLVKRTGEKVFLECVQDMDHENMFWYRQDPGLGLRLIYFSYDVKMKEKGDIPEGYSVSREKKERFSLILESASTNQTSMYLCASSLASSGSYEQYFGPGTRLTVT.

The chain carries TRBV7-9 and TRBJ2-3; 12 bases are a match to TRBD2. Germline CDR1 is SEHNR and CDR2 is FQNEAQ (reference sequence). The CDR3 covers 16 residues. The V and J ends lost 6 bases and 9 bases, in that order; junction bases with no gene match: 13. The CDR3 loop reads CASRKSGTSGLQTQYF. The CDR3 bases are TGTGCCAGCAGAAAATCCGGGACTAGCGGGTTACAAACGCAGTATTTT.

The rearrangement links TRBV15 to TRBJ1-3; tentatively, D is TRBD1 (5 bases). This CDR3 contains 15 residues. V was shortened by 8 bases and J by 0 bases, with 14 bases between the two germline ends. Germline lookup yields CDR1 LNHNV and CDR2 YYDKDF (reference sequence). The CDR3 spells CATGDGLGSGNTIYF. Written as DNA, the CDR3 is TGTGCCACCGGGGACGGCTTGGGCTCTGGAAACACCATATATTTT.

The chain recombines TRBV19 with TRBJ1-4, with TRBD1 as a possible D gene (5 bases). V lost 5 bases, J lost 13 bases, and 14 bases lay in between. In germline, CDR1 is LNHDA, CDR2 SQIVND (reference sequence). The CDR3 sequence is 12 residues long. In DNA, the CDR3 is TGTGCCAGTAGTTCCGTGGGGCAGTTACTGTTTTTT. Translated: CASSSVGQLLFF.

The chain is built from TRBV6-4 and TRBJ2-3, with D uncertain. Germline V lookup: CDR1 MRHNA, CDR2 SNTAGT. V lost 0 bases to trimming and J lost 6 bases, with 7 bases between them. The CDR3 consists of 13 residues. In DNA, the CDR3 is TGTGCCAGCAGTGACTCGAGGTTCGATACGCAGTATTTT. Translated: CASSDSRFDTQYF.

This clone was seen once. This rearrangement joins TRBV6-5 to TRBJ1-3, with D possibly being TRBD1 (6 bases). Germline V CDR1 and CDR2: MNHEY, SVGAGI. The CDR3 contains 14 residues. V gave up 6 bases and J gave up 0 bases, with 9 bases separating them. Here the CDR3 reads CASRGQSSGNTIYF. CDR3 nucleotides: TGTGCCAGCAGAGGACAGTCCTCTGGAAACACCATATATTTT.

This clone has a single count. The CDR3 DNA sequence: TGTGCCAGTAGTATATTTCGGCGGGGGGGCGGTGAGACCCAGTACTTC. Residues: CASSIFRRGGGETQYF. The chain combines TRBV19 with TRBJ2-5; 9 bases are shared with TRBD2. The CDR3 length is 16 residues. Per germline, CDR1 LNHDA and CDR2 SQIVND (reference sequence). V was pared by 2 bases and J by 5 bases, with 9 bases of the junction left unmatched.

The J gene is TRBJ2-1, the V gene TRBV9; a weak D match, TRBD2 (5 bases). CDR3 size: 12 residues. Deletions cut 4 bases from V and 10 bases from J, with 12 bases between. Per the germline V gene, CDR1 is SGDLS and CDR2 is YYNGEE. CDR3 amino acids: CASSTLGGEQFF. The DNA for the CDR3 is TGTGCCAGCAGCACCCTGGGCGGGGAGCAGTTCTTC.

Comments on this clone: Other DNA sequences within the sample encode an identical CDR3. This sequence joins TRBV6-5 and TRBJ2-1, with TRBD1 matching over 8 bases. This CDR3 comprises 14 residues. V lost 2 bases, J lost 7 bases, and 4 bases stayed unmatched. The germline CDR1 and CDR2 sequences are MNHEY and SVGAGI. In nucleotides, the CDR3 is TGTGCCAGCAGTTACGGGACAGGTGATAATGAGCAGTTCTTC. It encodes CASSYGTGDNEQFF.

Only one count was recorded for this clone. V usage is TRBV5-6 and J usage is TRBJ2-3, with D tentatively TRBD2 (6 bases). Germline V gives CDR1 SGHDT, CDR2 YYEEEE. The CDR3 covers 15 residues. V was cut by 4 bases and J by 1 base, with 13 bases left in between. CDR3 DNA sequence: TGTGCCAGCAGCCAGTTGGCTAGCGGCACAGATACGCAGTATTTT. Residues: CASSQLASGTDTQYF.

The V call is TRBV19, the J call TRBJ2-5; D possibly corresponds to TRBD2 (5 bases). This CDR3 is 16 amino acids long. Trimming cost V 7 bases and J 7 bases, with 25 bases left between them. Germline V lookup: CDR1 LNHDA, CDR2 SQIVND (reference sequence). CDR3 loop: CASTHQHDGMSGTQYF. CDR3 DNA: TGTGCCAGTACACACCAGCACGACGGGATGAGCGGGACCCAGTACTTC.

The rearrangement links TRBV19 to TRBJ2-2; possible D gene TRBD2, 6 bases. Looked up from germline, CDR1 is LNHDA and CDR2 is SQIVND (reference sequence). This CDR3 has 14 residues. V was shortened by 3 bases and J by 4 bases, with 9 bases between the two germline ends. CDR3 protein: CASSMGLFTGELFF. For the CDR3, the DNA is TGTGCCAGTAGTATGGGACTCTTCACCGGGGAGCTGTTTTTT.

The chain joins TRBV11-2 to TRBJ2-1; D tentatively fits TRBD1 or TRBD2 (6 bases each). The CDR3 sequence is 15 residues long. In germline, CDR1 is SGHAT, CDR2 FQNNGV. V was shortened by 5 bases and J by 2 bases, with 13 bases between the two germline ends. Written as DNA, the CDR3 is TGTGCCAGCAGCCGAGGGCGGGACACCTACAATGAGCAGTTCTTC. Translating gives CASSRGRDTYNEQFF.

This chain links TRBV2 with TRBJ1-1; perhaps TRBD1 as D (5 bases). The CDR3 contains 19 residues. Germline V gene sequence: CDR1 SNHLY, CDR2 FYNNEI. Trimming took off 1 base at V and 0 bases at J, with 21 bases between the two ends. CDR3 loop: CASSEGPPPGGIVNTEAFF. The CDR3 DNA sequence: TGTGCCAGCAGTGAAGGCCCCCCCCCGGGGGGGATAGTGAACACTGAAGCTTTCTTT.

The chain is built from TRBV11-2 and TRBJ2-7; D is unresolved. The CDR3 totals 14 residues. Between the trimmed V and J ends, which lost 0 bases and 2 bases, there was a span of 8 bases. From germline, CDR1 is SGHAT and CDR2 FQNNGV. CDR3: CASSLDQPAYEQYF. The CDR3 DNA is TGTGCCAGCAGCTTAGATCAGCCCGCCTACGAGCAGTACTTC.

As concerns this clone: Compared with germline, one end of the junction differs, possibly owing to a read error. The chain links TRBV6-5 to TRBJ2-1; tentative D call: TRBD2 (5 bases). Looked up from germline, CDR1 is MNHEY and CDR2 is SVGAGI. The CDR3 runs to 12 residues. As DNA, the CDR3 is TGTGCCAGTAGTTGGGCGGGCAATGAGCAGTTCTTC. Amino acid sequence: CASSWAGNEQFF.

The chain is built from TRBV6-5 and TRBJ1-1; no firm D call. In germline, CDR1 is MNHEY, CDR2 SVGAGI. The CDR3 is 15 residues long. V lost 6 bases and J 7 bases, leaving 21 bases between the germline ends. CDR3 coding DNA: TGTGCCAGCAGGAGGACGAACCAAAGGCCTATTGAAGCTTTCTTT. Residues: CASRRTNQRPIEAFF.

V usage is TRBV6-4 and J usage is TRBJ2-1; D uncertain. Germline V lookup: CDR1 MRHNA, CDR2 SNTAGT. This CDR3 is built from 12 residues. V lost 2 bases and J lost 9, with 8 bases in between. CDR3 residues: CASSDTGVEQFF. CDR3 nucleotide sequence: TGTGCCAGCAGTGACACGGGTGTTGAGCAGTTCTTC.

The chain uses TRBV18 and TRBJ2-1; D remains ambiguous. This CDR3 has 16 residues. V dropped 2 bases and J dropped 0 bases, with 11 bases sitting between them. Germline V gene lookup returns CDR1 KGHSH and CDR2 LQKENI. The CDR3 DNA follows: TGTGCCAGCTCACCATTCGAGGCTTTCTCCTACAATGAGCAGTTCTTC. Protein: CASSPFEAFSYNEQFF.

The chain joins TRBV5-6 to TRBJ2-1; the D gene is possibly TRBD2 (5 bases). V lost 4 bases to trimming and J lost 4 bases, with 12 bases between them. The CDR3 consists of 14 residues. CDR1 and CDR2 from the germline V gene are SGHDT and YYEEEE. CDR3 sequence (DNA): TGTGCCAGCAGCCCCGGTCGGGGATACAATGAGCAGTTCTTC. Amino acids: CASSPGRGYNEQFF.

This clone has just one count. One end of the junction fails to match germline, which may point to a read error. The chain recombines TRBV27 with TRBJ2-7, with 8 bases matching TRBD1. Germline CDR1 reads MNHEY; CDR2 reads SMNVEV (reference sequence). The CDR3 consists of 13 residues. CDR3 region: CASSFNRGYERYF. The CDR3 DNA follows: TGTGCCAGCAGTTTCAACAGGGGGTACGAGCGGTACTTC.

The chain employs TRBV7-5 and TRBJ2-7; the table's D call, TRBD2, was not checked against the DNA. TRBV7-5 is noted as a pseudogene. CDR3 length: 11 amino acids. The CDR3 DNA follows: TGTGTCAGAAGCCCCGCCTACGAGCAGTACTTC. This encodes CVRSPAYEQYF.

V and J are TRBV7-7 and TRBJ2-3; tentative D call: TRBD1 (5 bases). Germline-derived CDR1 and CDR2 are SSHAT and FNYEAQ (reference sequence). Trimming shortened V by 2 bases and J by 3 bases, and 12 bases separated the two germline ends. This CDR3 contains 15 residues. Here the CDR3 DNA reads TGTGCCAGCAGCTTAATCAGGGAACTGACAGATACGCAGTATTTT. Its translation: CASSLIRELTDTQYF.

This clone was detected a few times. V is TRBV6-5 and J is TRBJ1-6, with TRBD1 identical over 7 bases. CDR3 length: 13 amino acids. Losses at the gene ends were 6 bases for V and 8 bases for J; bases not matched to a gene: 4. Germline CDR1 MNHEY, CDR2 SVGAGI. In DNA form, the CDR3 reads TGTGCCAGCAGGACAGGGCTGGATTCACCCCTCCACTTT. Protein sequence: CASRTGLDSPLHF.

The CDR3 sequence is CASSPHFQTGGKYGYTF. The CDR3 DNA reads TGCGCCAGCAGTCCCCATTTCCAGACAGGGGGCAAGTATGGCTACACCTTC. The chain joins TRBV23-1 to TRBJ1-2; 10 bases match TRBD1. TRBV23-1 counts as an open reading frame of uncertain function. The V segment lost 4 bases and the J segment 5 bases; nucleotides outside the gene matches: 13. The CDR3 is 17 amino acids.